The 14 T cell receptor beta chains reported below all come from one sample, sequenced in a study of blood T cell repertoires in COVID-19. Assay used: immunoSEQ multiplex PCR; TCRdb lists only in-frame clones, some missing. The table has 55,000 to 95,000 clones, 82% seen once. Sequencing was done on a sample of peripheral blood. The source of these receptors is a woman in her sixties or seventies with acute or convalescent COVID-19.

This sequence joins TRBV9 and TRBJ2-2, with D unclear. This CDR3 comprises 15 residues. Trimming took 0 bases from V and 3 from J, leaving 9 bases between them. Germline CDR1 SGDLS, CDR2 YYNGEE. CDR3 loop: CASSVDSRHTGELFF. The CDR3 region has the DNA TGTGCCAGCAGCGTAGACAGTCGACACACCGGGGAGCTGTTTTTT.

This clone was recorded only once. V and J are TRBV7-9 and TRBJ1-6; unclear D gene. Trimming took 6 bases from V and 5 from J, leaving 8 bases between them. The CDR3 length is 13 residues. Germline lookup yields CDR1 SEHNR and CDR2 FQNEAQ (reference sequence). The CDR3 nucleotides read TGTGCCAGCAGATCCAGAAATAATTCACCCCTCCACTTT. Translated: CASRSRNNSPLHF. Full variable domain (missing parts from reference TRBV7-9 and TRBJ1-6): DTGVSQNPRHKITKRGQNVTFRCDPISEHNRLYWYRQTLGQGPEFLTYFQNEAQLEKSRLLSDRFSAERPKGSFSTLEIQRTEQGDSAMYLCASRSRNNSPLHFGNGTRLTVT.

The chain uses TRBV9 and TRBJ1-4, with D possibly matching TRBD1 (6 bases). V lost 0 bases, J lost 5 bases, and 14 bases lay in between. This CDR3 spans 16 amino acids. The germline V gene has CDR1 SGDLS and CDR2 YYNGEE. CDR3 amino acids: CASSVDPGRGNEKLFF. CDR3 nucleotide sequence: TGTGCCAGCAGCGTAGACCCGGGGAGGGGGAATGAAAAACTGTTTTTT. Supplemented by reference TRBV9 and TRBJ1-4, the full variable domain reads DSGVTQTPKHLITATGQRVTLRCSPRSGDLSVYWYQQSLDQGLQFLIQYYNGEERAKGNILERFSAQQFPDLHSELNLSSLELGDSALYFCASSVDPGRGNEKLFFGSGTQLSVL.

The V gene is TRBV6-6, the J gene TRBJ2-3; 7 bases line up with TRBD2. The J segment lost 4 bases and the V segment lost 2 bases, leaving 6 bases of the junction unmatched. The CDR3 spans 15 residues. Germline V gives CDR1 MNHNY, CDR2 SVGAGI (reference sequence). The CDR3 DNA is TGTGCCAGCAGTTACGGGAAGAGCGGGGCAGATACGCAGTATTTT. This sequence encodes CASSYGKSGADTQYF.

The chain employs TRBV4-1 and TRBJ1-2, with no clear D. The germline V gene encodes CDR1 MGHRA and CDR2 YSYEKL. This CDR3 is 12 amino acids long. Deletions cut 2 bases from V and 4 bases from J, with 5 bases between. DNA for the CDR3: TGCGCCAGCAGCCAAACCGGCTATGGCTACACCTTC. This translates into CASSQTGYGYTF.

This chain joins TRBV29-1 and TRBJ1-2, with 12 bases aligning to TRBD1. This CDR3 has 15 amino acids. Trimming took 6 bases from V and 4 from J; bases not matched to a gene: 9. Germline lookup yields CDR1 SQVTM and CDR2 ANQGSEA. DNA of the CDR3: TGCAGCGTAACCGGGACAGGGGGCAGTAGCTATGGCTACACCTTC. Translation: CSVTGTGGSSYGYTF.

This sequence joins TRBV5-1 and TRBJ1-2, with D perhaps TRBD1 (6 bases). V lost 4 bases and J lost 4, with 11 bases in between. The CDR3 is made up of 13 amino acids. Germline V gives CDR1 SGHRS, CDR2 YFSETQ. CDR3 loop: CASSRQETYGYTF. For the CDR3, the DNA is TGCGCCAGCAGCCGACAGGAGACCTATGGCTACACCTTC. Full variable domain (outside the CDR3, taken from reference TRBV5-1 and TRBJ1-2): KAGVTQTPRYLIKTRGQQVTLSCSPISGHRSVSWYQQTPGQGLQFLFEYFSETQRNKGNFPGRFSGRQFSNSRSEMNVSTLELGDSALYLCASSRQETYGYTFGSGTRLTVV.

The rearrangement joins TRBV6-5 to TRBJ1-4; D is possibly TRBD1 (5 bases). The germline CDR1 and CDR2 sequences are MNHEY and SVGAGI. Trimming left V 5 bases short and J 0 bases short, with 10 bases between. CDR3 length: 15 amino acids. CDR3 sequence: CASSKSTATNEKLFF. CDR3 nucleotide sequence: TGTGCCAGCAGTAAATCGACAGCAACTAATGAAAAACTGTTTTTT.

V usage is TRBV10-1 and J usage is TRBJ2-1, with 8 nucleotides matching TRBD1. The germline CDR1 and CDR2 sequences are WNHNN and SYGVQD (reference sequence). The CDR3 loop spans 15 amino acids. The trim removed 3 bases at V and 6 bases at J, leaving 7 bases unmatched. The CDR3 here is CASSDFTGGPNEQFF. The CDR3 DNA follows: TGCGCCAGCAGTGATTTTACAGGGGGGCCCAATGAGCAGTTCTTC.

This chain joins TRBV28 and TRBJ1-2; TRBD1 agrees at 9 bases. Germline CDR1 reads MDHEN; CDR2 reads SYDVKM. V lost 3 bases, J lost 4 bases, and 3 bases stayed unmatched. CDR3 length: 14 residues. This CDR3 reads CASSFPDRGYGYTF. The CDR3 region has the DNA TGTGCCAGCAGTTTCCCGGACAGGGGCTATGGCTACACCTTC.

The rearrangement links TRBV10-3 to TRBJ1-3; 7 positions agree with TRBD1. Germline V lookup: CDR1 ENHRY, CDR2 SYGVKD. Unmatched junction bases numbered 10, after V lost 5 bases and J lost 0 bases. The CDR3 has 17 amino acids. The CDR3 bases are TGTGCCATCAGTCACGGACAGGCTCGGACCTCTGGAAACACCATATATTTT. Amino acid sequence: CAISHGQARTSGNTIYF.

CDR3 protein: CASSQSQSSGANVLTF. CDR3 bases: TGCGCCAGCAGCCAATCACAGAGCTCTGGGGCCAACGTCCTGACTTTC. The chain employs TRBV4-1 and TRBJ2-6; D is uncertain. This CDR3 region has 16 residues. Germline values: CDR1 MGHRA, CDR2 YSYEKL. Trimming cost V 2 bases and J 0 bases, with 8 bases left between them.

V usage is TRBV6-2 or TRBV6-3 and J usage is TRBJ2-5; no clear D. The germline V and J ends were trimmed by 0 bases and 4 bases, with 6 bases remaining between them. The CDR3 has 13 residues. Germline V gene sequence: CDR1 MNHEY, CDR2 SVGEGT. CDR3 coding DNA: TGTGCCAGCAGTTACTCCGAGGCAGAGACCCAGTACTTC. It is translated as CASSYSEAETQYF.

The chain links TRBV6-5 to TRBJ2-7, with D perhaps matching TRBD2 (5 bases). Trimming pared 2 bases from V and 5 bases from J, leaving 13 bases between. Germline CDR1 MNHEY, CDR2 SVGAGI. There are 14 residues in the CDR3. CDR3 sequence: CASSYQRNSDEQYF. The DNA of the CDR3 is TGTGCCAGCAGTTACCAGCGGAACTCTGACGAGCAGTACTTC.